Below are 20 T cell receptor beta chains sequenced from a single sample in a study of regulatory T cells in long-lasting Graves disease. Time point described: newly diagnosed GD, antithyroid drugs for less than 3 months. Scientists built the TCR library using RNA that was extracted from PBMCs. According to the study, TCR beta libraries were built with iRepertoire HTBI primers and CDR3-region Arm-PCR. TCRdb processed the multiplex PCR reads anew with MiXCR; each CDR3 protein has one entry. The table has 450,000 to 600,000 distinct CDR3 sequences, about 13% seen once; the top ten hold roughly a tenth. These sequences were also reported in another study, on T cells in Graves' hyperthyroidism and ophthalmopathy.

The specimen was peripheral blood mononuclear cells (PBMCs), collected at new diagnosis, from a patient treated with antithyroid drugs. These TCRs come from a man under 40 with Graves disease.

This clonotype was detected a few times. This sequence joins TRBV4-1 and TRBJ1-2, with 10 bases aligning to TRBD1. From germline, CDR1 is MGHRA and CDR2 YSYEKL. With 6 bases clipped from V and 4 bases from J, the junction kept 8 bases outside the gene matches. This CDR3 spans 15 amino acids. The CDR3 sequence is CASSWGTGATYGYTF. CDR3 bases: TGCGCCAGCAGTTGGGGGACAGGGGCGACCTATGGCTACACCTTC.

This clonotype was counted ten times or more. The rearrangement links TRBV10-3 to TRBJ1-1; 7 bases align to TRBD1. CDR1 ENHRY and CDR2 SYGVKD come from the germline V gene. The CDR3 is 12 amino acids. The ends lost 10 bases at V and 2 bases at J; junction bases unmatched: 4. The CDR3: CATEGANTEAFF. Written as DNA, the CDR3 is TGTGCCACCGAGGGGGCCAACACTGAAGCTTTCTTT.

This chain connects TRBV15 to TRBJ2-2; D is unclear. V lost 3 bases to trimming and J lost 2 bases, with 10 bases between them. The CDR3 has 15 amino acids. Germline CDR1 is LNHNV and CDR2 is YYDKDF (reference sequence). For the CDR3, the DNA is TGTGCCACCAGCAGCTTACGGCTCAACACCGGGGAGCTGTTTTTT. Amino acids: CATSSLRLNTGELFF.

This clonotype was seen ten or more times. This chain connects TRBV20-1 to TRBJ2-7; weak D call: TRBD2 (6 bases). The CDR3 spans 14 residues. Trimming cost V 5 bases and J 6 bases, with 20 bases left between them. Germline V gene sequence: CDR1 DFQATT, CDR2 SNEGSKA (reference sequence). The CDR3 protein is CSAEPSVYGGEQYF. The CDR3 DNA follows: TGCAGTGCTGAGCCTAGCGTCTATGGTGGCGAGCAGTACTTC.

This clonotype showed up many times. This CDR3 is CASSLGTIYF. The CDR3 DNA reads TGTGCCAGCAGTTTAGGCACCATATATTTT. The V call is TRBV12-3 or TRBV12-4, the J call TRBJ1-3, with unresolved D. The V gene lost 1 base and the J gene lost 9 bases, with 1 base spanning the gap. The CDR3 has 10 amino acids.

This clonotype occurred a few times. The rearrangement links TRBV3-1 to TRBJ2-1, with 12 bases lining up with TRBD2. The junction had 7 bases not matched to a gene; V was cut back by 4 bases and J by 9 bases. The germline CDR1 and CDR2 sequences are LGHDT and YNNKEL (reference sequence). The CDR3 loop spans 15 amino acids. The CDR3 protein is CASSPTSGRAVEQFF. CDR3 DNA sequence: TGTGCCAGCAGCCCGACTAGCGGGAGAGCAGTTGAGCAGTTCTTC.

There are many counts of this clonotype. The V gene is TRBV5-1, the J gene TRBJ2-7; 8 bases agree with TRBD1. Unmatched junction bases numbered 7, after V lost 5 bases and J lost 0 bases. CDR3 size: 15 residues. The germline V gene has CDR1 SGHRS and CDR2 YFSETQ. Here the CDR3 reads CASRPDRVSSYEQYF. CDR3 DNA sequence: TGCGCCAGCAGGCCGGACAGGGTAAGCTCCTACGAGCAGTACTTC.

This clonotype was counted many times. The chain employs TRBV6-1 and TRBJ1-6; D perhaps matches TRBD1 (5 bases). Germline CDR1 reads MNHNS; CDR2 reads SASEGT. This CDR3 has 14 amino acids. The V end lost 3 bases, the J end lost 9 bases, and 12 bases lay between the germline ends. CDR3 amino acids: CASSDTGTRSPLHF. The CDR3 coding sequence is TGTGCCAGCAGTGACACCGGGACGCGTTCACCCCTCCACTTT.

In this sample, this clonotype turned up many times. This chain connects TRBV7-9 to TRBJ1-2; 7 nucleotides line up with TRBD1. This CDR3 has 13 amino acids. Germline V lookup: CDR1 SEHNR, CDR2 FQNEAQ (reference sequence). Trimming cost V 3 bases and J 5 bases; bases outside gene matches: 3. CDR3 sequence: CASSFTGDYGYTF. The CDR3 coding sequence is TGTGCCAGCAGCTTTACAGGGGATTATGGCTACACCTTC.

The V call is TRBV10-3, the J call TRBJ2-3; D is uncertain. Germline V gene sequence: CDR1 ENHRY, CDR2 SYGVKD. Trimming cost V 4 bases and J 4 bases, with 18 bases left between them. This CDR3 spans 16 amino acids. The CDR3 nucleotides read TGTGCCATCAGTGGGCCTGGCGGTCGCCTCCCAGATACGCAGTATTTT. Translated: CAISGPGGRLPDTQYF.

This clonotype was recorded at least ten times. The rearrangement links TRBV20-1 to TRBJ2-5; 10 positions agree with TRBD1. The CDR3 consists of 16 residues. The germline V gene encodes CDR1 DFQATT and CDR2 SNEGSKA (reference sequence). V trimming: 2 bases; J trimming: 2 bases; junction bases outside the gene matches: 8. The DNA for the CDR3 is TGCAGTGCTAGACTCTTAGGACAGGGGGTTCAAGAGACCCAGTACTTC. Translation gives CSARLLGQGVQETQYF.

In this sample, this clonotype turned up a few times. CDR3 sequence reads: CASSLAGPSTGELFF. The CDR3 DNA reads as TGTGCCAGCAGCTTAGCAGGACCGAGTACCGGGGAGCTGTTTTTT. This sequence joins TRBV7-9 and TRBJ2-2; D is uncertain. Germline-derived CDR1 and CDR2 are SEHNR and FQNEAQ (reference sequence). This CDR3 has 15 amino acids. V lost 0 bases to trimming and J lost 5 bases, with 10 bases between them.

In its sample, this clonotype was seen a few times. A much larger clone differs from this one at a single base, so this may be a read error. The V and J genes are TRBV20-1 and TRBJ2-5; 7 nucleotides align to TRBD2. V shed 4 bases and J 4 bases; nucleotides not matched to a gene: 6. This CDR3 is built from 13 residues. Germline loops: CDR1 DFQATT, CDR2 SNEGSKA (reference sequence). CDR3 in DNA: TGCAGTGCTATTTGGCGGGGGAGAGAGACCCAGTACTTC. It is translated as CSAIWRGRETQYF.

This clonotype was counted between two and nine times. The DNA for the CDR3 is TGTGCCAGTAGTATAGTGGATACGTACACCGGGGAGCTGTTTTTT. This encodes CASSIVDTYTGELFF. V usage is TRBV19 and J usage is TRBJ2-2; D remains ambiguous. Trimming left V 1 base short and J 3 bases short, with 9 bases between. Germline V lookup: CDR1 LNHDA, CDR2 SQIVND (reference sequence). CDR3 length equals 15 residues.

This clonotype was found a few times. This rearrangement joins TRBV24-1 to TRBJ1-1; D is ambiguous. Trimming stripped 3 bases from V and 7 bases from J, with 11 bases between. The CDR3 is 13 amino acids. Germline-derived CDR1 and CDR2 are KGHDR and SFDVKD. CDR3 nucleotides: TGTGCCACCAGTGATCCCCGAGCGAATGAAGCTTTCTTT. Its protein product is CATSDPRANEAFF.

This clonotype was found many times. The rearrangement joins TRBV12-3 or TRBV12-4 to TRBJ2-1; D might be TRBD2 (6 bases). The CDR3 extends over 14 amino acids. With 6 bases removed from V and 7 bases from J, the gap between germline ends came to 16 bases. The CDR3: CASSPGGEMNEQFF. Written as DNA, the CDR3 is TGTGCCAGCAGCCCCGGGGGTGAAATGAATGAGCAGTTCTTC.

This clonotype was seen more than once but under ten times. The V and J genes are TRBV5-1 and TRBJ2-1, with TRBD1 matching 9 bases. Per germline, CDR1 SGHRS and CDR2 YFSETQ. V lost 2 bases to trimming and J lost 9 bases; unmatched junction nucleotides: 12. The CDR3 totals 16 residues. In DNA form, the CDR3 reads TGCGCCAGCAGCTTTTTGACCGGGACAGGGAAATCTGAGCAGTTCTTC. It encodes CASSFLTGTGKSEQFF. Supplemented by reference TRBV5-1 and TRBJ2-1, the full variable domain reads KAGVTQTPRYLIKTRGQQVTLSCSPISGHRSVSWYQQTPGQGLQFLFEYFSETQRNKGNFPGRFSGRQFSNSRSEMNVSTLELGDSALYLCASSFLTGTGKSEQFFGPGTRLTVL.

This clonotype was seen repeatedly, ten times or more. The chain recombines TRBV13 with TRBJ2-1; TRBD2 aligns across 9 bases. This CDR3 spans 14 amino acids. With V trimmed by 3 bases and J by 5 bases, 2 bases remained unmatched. Per the germline V gene, CDR1 is PRHDT and CDR2 is FYEKMQ (reference sequence). CDR3 region: CASSFAGGNNEQFF. CDR3 DNA: TGTGCCAGCAGCTTTGCGGGAGGGAACAATGAGCAGTTCTTC.

This sequence joins TRBV6-9 and TRBJ2-7; the D gene could be TRBD1 or TRBD2 (5 bases each). The CDR3 length is 16 residues. Germline V gene data show CDR1 as MNHGY and CDR2 as SVAAGI. V was clipped by 3 bases and J by 3 bases, with 18 bases between them. Here the CDR3 DNA reads TGTGCCAGCAGTTACTCATTCGGGATGGGGCTCTACGAGCAGTACTTC. Its translation: CASSYSFGMGLYEQYF.

At least ten counts were recorded for this clonotype. The gene calls are TRBV20-1 and TRBJ2-7; the match to TRBD1 covers 12 bases. Losses at the gene ends were 3 bases for V and 6 bases for J; bases not matched to a gene: 6. The CDR3 loop spans 14 amino acids. Germline assignment: CDR1 DFQATT and CDR2 SNEGSKA (reference sequence). CDR3 amino acids: CSASTGTGGSEQYF. CDR3 bases: TGCAGTGCTAGTACCGGGACAGGGGGCTCCGAGCAGTACTTC.